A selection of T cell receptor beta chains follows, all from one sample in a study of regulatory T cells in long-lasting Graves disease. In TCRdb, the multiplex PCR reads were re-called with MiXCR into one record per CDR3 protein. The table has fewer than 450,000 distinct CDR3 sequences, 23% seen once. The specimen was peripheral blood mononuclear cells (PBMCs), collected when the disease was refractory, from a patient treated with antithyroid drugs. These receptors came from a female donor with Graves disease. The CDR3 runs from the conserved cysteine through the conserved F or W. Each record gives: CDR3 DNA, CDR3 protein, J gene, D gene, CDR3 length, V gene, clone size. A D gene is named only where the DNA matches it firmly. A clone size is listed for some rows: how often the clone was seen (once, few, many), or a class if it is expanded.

cdr3_nt: TGTGCCAGCAGTGTTTGGGGGGGGACCGACAGGGGACGAACTAATGAAAAACTGTTTTTT; cdr3_aa: CASSVWGGTDRGRTNEKLFF; j_call: TRBJ1-4; d_call: TRBD1; cdr3_length: 20; v_call: TRBV2; clone_size: many
cdr3_nt: TGTGCCAGCAGCAATAGCGGAGGGGGGACCTACGAGCAGTACTTC; cdr3_aa: CASSNSGGGTYEQYF; j_call: TRBJ2-7; d_call: -; cdr3_length: 15; v_call: TRBV28; clone_size: many
cdr3_nt: TGTGCCAGCAGTTTGTTGGGCGGAGAAGAGAGTGAAGCTTTCTTT; cdr3_aa: CASSLLGGEESEAFF; j_call: TRBJ1-1; d_call: -; cdr3_length: 15; v_call: TRBV12-3/TRBV12-4; clone_size: many
cdr3_nt: TGTGCCAGCATTAAGAGGGGGGGCCGTGGAAACACCATATATTTT; cdr3_aa: CASIKRGGRGNTIYF; j_call: TRBJ1-3; d_call: -; cdr3_length: 15; v_call: TRBV5-6; clone_size: -
cdr3_nt: TGTGCCAGCCAAGCCGGGACAGACCTCCACTACGAGCAGTGCTTC; cdr3_aa: CASQAGTDLHYEQCF; j_call: TRBJ2-7; d_call: TRBD1; cdr3_length: 15; v_call: TRBV2; clone_size: few
cdr3_nt: TGTGCCAGCAGTTTAGGGCTAGCGGGAGATGGGAACATTCAGTACTTC; cdr3_aa: CASSLGLAGDGNIQYF; j_call: TRBJ2-4; d_call: TRBD2; cdr3_length: 16; v_call: TRBV12-3/TRBV12-4; clone_size: many
cdr3_nt: TGCAGCGTTGAAGGGATTGCTGGGCAGTTAAGGGAGACCCAGTACTTC; cdr3_aa: CSVEGIAGQLRETQYF; j_call: TRBJ2-5; d_call: -; cdr3_length: 16; v_call: TRBV29-1; clone_size: -
cdr3_nt: TGTGCCAGCAGCCATGGCGGGAGCCGTACTGGTGCGGAGCAGTACTTC; cdr3_aa: CASSHGGSRTGAEQYF; j_call: TRBJ2-7; d_call: TRBD2; cdr3_length: 16; v_call: TRBV3-1; clone_size: few
cdr3_nt: TGTGCCAGCTCGCTAGCGGCTAGCTCCTACGAGCAGTACTTC; cdr3_aa: CASSLAASSYEQYF; j_call: TRBJ2-7; d_call: TRBD2; cdr3_length: 14; v_call: TRBV7-2; clone_size: few
cdr3_nt: TGTGCCAGCAGTGACGACCTTGGAGGCTACACCTTC; cdr3_aa: CASSDDLGGYTF; j_call: TRBJ1-2; d_call: -; cdr3_length: 12; v_call: TRBV6-4; clone_size: few
cdr3_nt: TGTGCCAGCAGTTTTCACAGCCAGAACACTGAAGCTTTCTTT; cdr3_aa: CASSFHSQNTEAFF; j_call: TRBJ1-1; d_call: -; cdr3_length: 14; v_call: TRBV28; clone_size: many
cdr3_nt: TGCAGCGCAAAGGAAGGCAATCAGCCCCAGCATTTT; cdr3_aa: CSAKEGNQPQHF; j_call: TRBJ1-5; d_call: -; cdr3_length: 12; v_call: TRBV29-1; clone_size: many
cdr3_nt: TGTGCCAGCCGCCGCCCTGGGTCACTGTTTTTT; cdr3_aa: CASRRPGSLFF; j_call: TRBJ1-4; d_call: -; cdr3_length: 11; v_call: TRBV7-9; clone_size: -
cdr3_nt: TGTGCCAGCAGCGGACACTTCGGCCAAGAGACCCAGTACTTC; cdr3_aa: CASSGHFGQETQYF; j_call: TRBJ2-5; d_call: -; cdr3_length: 14; v_call: TRBV14; clone_size: -
cdr3_nt: TGCGCCAGCAGCTCCGACTTGGACACTGAAGCTTTCTTT; cdr3_aa: CASSSDLDTEAFF; j_call: TRBJ1-1; d_call: -; cdr3_length: 13; v_call: TRBV5-1; clone_size: few
cdr3_nt: TGTGCCAGTAGTCGGACAGCAGCAACTAATGAAAAACTGTTTTTT; cdr3_aa: CASSRTAATNEKLFF; j_call: TRBJ1-4; d_call: -; cdr3_length: 15; v_call: TRBV19; clone_size: many
cdr3_nt: TGTGCCACCCGTCGGGGGTTGTTAATCACTGAAGCTTTCTTT; cdr3_aa: CATRRGLLITEAFF; j_call: TRBJ1-1; d_call: -; cdr3_length: 14; v_call: TRBV15; clone_size: many
cdr3_nt: TGCGCCAGCAGCCAGGGACAGGGGGCTAGGGAGACCCAGTACTTC; cdr3_aa: CASSQGQGARETQYF; j_call: TRBJ2-5; d_call: TRBD1; cdr3_length: 15; v_call: TRBV4-1; clone_size: many
cdr3_nt: TGTGCCAGCAGTATTATGAGACAGGGCAATCAGCCCCAGCATTTT; cdr3_aa: CASSIMRQGNQPQHF; j_call: TRBJ1-5; d_call: -; cdr3_length: 15; v_call: TRBV12-3/TRBV12-4; clone_size: -
cdr3_nt: TGTGCCAGTAGTATAGCCCTTTCCGGGACAGCGAACACCGGGGAGCTGTTTTTT; cdr3_aa: CASSIALSGTANTGELFF; j_call: TRBJ2-2; d_call: TRBD1; cdr3_length: 18; v_call: TRBV19; clone_size: -
cdr3_nt: TGTGCCAGCAGTTCTTGGACAGGCAACACTGAAGCTTTCTTT; cdr3_aa: CASSSWTGNTEAFF; j_call: TRBJ1-1; d_call: TRBD1; cdr3_length: 14; v_call: TRBV28; clone_size: many
cdr3_nt: TGTGCCAGCAGTGAAGCACTGATAAGCAGGCAGCCCCAGCATTTT; cdr3_aa: CASSEALISRQPQHF; j_call: TRBJ1-5; d_call: -; cdr3_length: 15; v_call: TRBV2; clone_size: many
cdr3_nt: TGTGCCGCGGGGGCAGGGCTCGGCGAGCAGTACTTC; cdr3_aa: CAAGAGLGEQYF; j_call: TRBJ2-7; d_call: -; cdr3_length: 12; v_call: TRBV19; clone_size: -
cdr3_nt: TGTGCCAGCAGTGAAAGGCACATTCAGTACTTC; cdr3_aa: CASSERHIQYF; j_call: TRBJ2-4; d_call: -; cdr3_length: 11; v_call: TRBV2; clone_size: many
cdr3_nt: TGTGCCAGCAGTGAAGTTGGTAGCGGACCCACAGATACGCAGTATTTT; cdr3_aa: CASSEVGSGPTDTQYF; j_call: TRBJ2-3; d_call: -; cdr3_length: 16; v_call: TRBV2; clone_size: -